What follows describes a single T cell receptor (beta chain). Its antigen remains unknown. The data originate from a study of T cell responses to AZD1222 COVID-19 vaccine. Study at large: Some second doses came at about 4 weeks and others at about 12 weeks; these were pooled. Regarding the study as a whole: Most donors were white British, females outnumbered males, and clonal diversity was possibly underestimated. At study baseline, merely several AZD1222 recipients were seropositive. Spike-specific TCR breadth and depth were elevated following two AZD1222 doses.

Sequencing used immunoSEQ multiplex PCR; TCRdb keeps in-frame clones, though not all of them. The table shows 64,000 or so clones, with around 83% occurring only once. The sequencing here drew on peripheral blood, taken on day 0 of AZD1222 vaccination. The clonotype was recovered from an adult in good health.

The CDR3 bases are TGTGCCAGCAGCTCACGCGGGGCGGGATCTTACAATGAGCAGTTCTTC. Its translation is CASSSRGAGSYNEQFF. V is TRBV9 and J is TRBJ2-1; maybe TRBD2 (6 bases). The ends were cut back, 4 bases at V and 4 bases at J, with 18 bases in the middle. The CDR3 length is 16 residues. Germline V gives CDR1 SGDLS, CDR2 YYNGEE.